Listed below are T cell receptor beta chains from one sample, sequenced in a study of beta chain features in type 1 diabetes. The data were produced by immunoSEQ multiplex PCR, yet TCRdb's version contains in-frame clones alone and is incomplete. The sample lists about 140,000 clones; 9% to 10% were seen once. The material sequenced was central memory CD4+ T cells from blood. The receptor set was obtained from a woman aged 40 to 50 in good health. CDR3s include the opening cysteine and the closing phenylalanine or tryptophan. The D gene is left open where the match is weak. Clone size is stated in some rows and not others, as once, few, many or a class when expanded.

J gene: TRBJ2-1
clone size: few
V gene: TRBV5-4
D gene: TRBD2
CDR3 DNA: TGTGCCAGCAGCTTGGGTTCTAGCGGGGGATACAATGAGCAGTTCTTC
CDR3 protein: CASSLGSSGGYNEQFF

J gene: TRBJ2-3
clone size: few
V gene: TRBV5-1
D gene: TRBD2
CDR3 DNA: TGCGCCAGCAGCTTGCCCACTAGCGGCCTCGGGGCAGATACGCAGTATTTT
CDR3 protein: CASSLPTSGLGADTQYF

J gene: TRBJ1-1
clone size: few
V gene: TRBV9
D gene: NA
CDR3 DNA: TGTGCCAGCAGCGTACAGGGCGTGGGCACTGAAGCTTTCTTT
CDR3 protein: CASSVQGVGTEAFF

J gene: TRBJ2-7
clone size: NA
V gene: TRBV9
D gene: NA
CDR3 DNA: TGTGCCAGCAGCGCCGGGGGGCCCGGCGCCTACGAGCAGTACTTC
CDR3 protein: CASSAGGPGAYEQYF

J gene: TRBJ2-3
clone size: NA
V gene: TRBV7-9
D gene: NA
CDR3 DNA: TGTGCCAGCAGCTCGACCGTAGGGGCAGATACGCAGTATTTT
CDR3 protein: CASSSTVGADTQYF

J gene: TRBJ1-5
clone size: NA
V gene: TRBV5-1
D gene: NA
CDR3 DNA: TGCGCCAGCAGCTTGGCCCCCCAGGATAGCAATCAGCCCCAGCATTTT
CDR3 protein: CASSLAPQDSNQPQHF

J gene: TRBJ2-3
clone size: NA
V gene: TRBV11-3
D gene: TRBD2
CDR3 DNA: TGTGCCAGCAGCTTATCGCTAGCGGTGGATACGCAGTATTTT
CDR3 protein: CASSLSLAVDTQYF

J gene: TRBJ2-5
clone size: NA
V gene: TRBV29-1
D gene: NA
CDR3 DNA: TGCAGCGTCAAAGGGGGCAAGCGGGGGCCCCAAGAGACCCAGTACTTC
CDR3 protein: CSVKGGKRGPQETQYF

J gene: TRBJ2-3
clone size: NA
V gene: TRBV18
D gene: NA
CDR3 DNA: TGTGCCAGCTCACCCGGGACTTTTAGCACAGATACGCAGTATTTT
CDR3 protein: CASSPGTFSTDTQYF

J gene: TRBJ1-1
clone size: few
V gene: TRBV14
D gene: NA
CDR3 DNA: TGTGCCAGCAGCCCCCCTGGGGGGTACACTGAAGCTTTCTTT
CDR3 protein: CASSPPGGYTEAFF

J gene: TRBJ1-1
clone size: few
V gene: TRBV5-1
D gene: NA
CDR3 DNA: TGCGCCAGCCGGACTATCGGGGCGGGCACTGAAGCTTTCTTT
CDR3 protein: CASRTIGAGTEAFF

J gene: TRBJ2-3
clone size: few
V gene: TRBV14
D gene: NA
CDR3 DNA: TGTGCCAGCAGCCAGGGGCCAGATACGCAGTATTTT
CDR3 protein: CASSQGPDTQYF

J gene: TRBJ2-7
clone size: many
V gene: TRBV29-1
D gene: NA
CDR3 DNA: TGCAGCGTTCGGGACTCCGCATACGAGCAGTACTTC
CDR3 protein: CSVRDSAYEQYF

J gene: TRBJ1-4
clone size: few
V gene: TRBV7-2
D gene: NA
CDR3 DNA: TGTGCCAGCAAAGACAGGCATAATGAAAAACTGTTTTTT
CDR3 protein: CASKDRHNEKLFF

J gene: TRBJ2-5
clone size: few
V gene: TRBV7-2
D gene: TRBD1
CDR3 DNA: TGTGCCAGCAGCTTAGGGTCCGGGACAGGGTTAGAGACCCAGTACTTC
CDR3 protein: CASSLGSGTGLETQYF

J gene: TRBJ2-7
clone size: few
V gene: TRBV7-2
D gene: TRBD1
CDR3 DNA: TGTGCCAGCAGCTATGACAGGGGGCCCTTCTACGAGCAGTACTTC
CDR3 protein: CASSYDRGPFYEQYF

J gene: TRBJ2-5
clone size: NA
V gene: TRBV2
D gene: TRBD2
CDR3 DNA: TGTGCCAGCAGTCTTGCTTTGCAGCGGGGGGGAGGATCCCAGTACTTC
CDR3 protein: CASSLALQRGGGSQYF

J gene: TRBJ2-3
clone size: few
V gene: TRBV6-1
D gene: NA
CDR3 DNA: TGTGCCAGCAGTGCAGGGATCGGTGGGACAGATACGCAGTATTTT
CDR3 protein: CASSAGIGGTDTQYF

J gene: TRBJ1-6
clone size: NA
V gene: TRBV4-1
D gene: TRBD1
CDR3 DNA: TGCGCCAGCAGCCAAGAACAGGGGGCCGGGTCACCCCTCCACTTT
CDR3 protein: CASSQEQGAGSPLHF

J gene: TRBJ2-3
clone size: few
V gene: TRBV7-6
D gene: NA
CDR3 DNA: TGTGCCAGCAGCTTGGGGGCCGAGGCGCAGTATTTT
CDR3 protein: CASSLGAEAQYF

J gene: TRBJ2-7
clone size: few
V gene: TRBV23-1
D gene: TRBD1
CDR3 DNA: TGCGCCAGCAGTCAATCCAAGGGACAGAAAGAAAATCCTCCCGACGAGCAGTACTTC
CDR3 protein: CASSQSKGQKENPPDEQYF

J gene: TRBJ1-4
clone size: few
V gene: TRBV7-8
D gene: TRBD1
CDR3 DNA: TGTGCCAGCAGCCCGATAGTGGCAGGGGGGGAAAAACTGTTTTTT
CDR3 protein: CASSPIVAGGEKLFF

J gene: TRBJ2-5
clone size: NA
V gene: TRBV4-3
D gene: NA
CDR3 DNA: TGCGCCAGCAGCCAGGGTTGGGCAAACCAAGAGACCCAGTACTTC
CDR3 protein: CASSQGWANQETQYF

J gene: TRBJ2-3
clone size: NA
V gene: TRBV4-1
D gene: TRBD2
CDR3 DNA: TGCGCCAGCAGCCAAGATGGTAGCGGGGGGCCTAGCACAGATACGCAGTATTTT
CDR3 protein: CASSQDGSGGPSTDTQYF

J gene: TRBJ2-7
clone size: few
V gene: TRBV6-5
D gene: NA
CDR3 DNA: TGTGCCAGCGAAGGTCCGGGGGCCTACGAGCAGTACTTC
CDR3 protein: CASEGPGAYEQYF

J gene: TRBJ2-3
clone size: NA
V gene: TRBV6-1
D gene: NA
CDR3 DNA: TGTGCCAGCAGTTACGGAGATACGCAGTATTTT
CDR3 protein: CASSYGDTQYF

J gene: TRBJ1-1
clone size: many
V gene: TRBV11-2
D gene: NA
CDR3 DNA: TGTGCCAGCAGCTTAGCAGGGCGCAGGAGTTACACTGAAGCTTTCTTT
CDR3 protein: CASSLAGRRSYTEAFF

J gene: TRBJ2-3
clone size: NA
V gene: TRBV15
D gene: TRBD2
CDR3 DNA: TGTGCCACCAGCAGAGGCCTAGGTAGCGGGGTTAGCACAGATACGCAGTATTTT
CDR3 protein: CATSRGLGSGVSTDTQYF

J gene: TRBJ2-5
clone size: few
V gene: TRBV7-2
D gene: TRBD2
CDR3 DNA: TGTGCCAGCAGCTTAGCGCGCGGGGGGGCCTCGGAGACCCAGTACTTC
CDR3 protein: CASSLARGGASETQYF

J gene: TRBJ1-3
clone size: few
V gene: TRBV6-6
D gene: TRBD1
CDR3 DNA: TGTGCCAGCAGTCAGACGGGGACAGGCTCTGGAAACACCATATATTTT
CDR3 protein: CASSQTGTGSGNTIYF

J gene: TRBJ2-7
clone size: NA
V gene: TRBV11-2
D gene: TRBD2
CDR3 DNA: TGTGCCAGCAGTTTCCTAGGGAGGACTAGCTCCTACGAGCAGTACTTC
CDR3 protein: CASSFLGRTSSYEQYF

J gene: TRBJ2-7
clone size: NA
V gene: TRBV6-5
D gene: NA
CDR3 DNA: TGTGCCAGCAGGGACACGGTAGGGGCCTACGAGCAGTACTTC
CDR3 protein: CASRDTVGAYEQYF

J gene: TRBJ2-7
clone size: NA
V gene: TRBV4-1
D gene: NA
CDR3 DNA: TGCGCCAGCAGCCAGCAGGGAGGTTACGAGCAGTACTTC
CDR3 protein: CASSQQGGYEQYF

J gene: TRBJ1-1
clone size: many
V gene: TRBV21-1
D gene: NA
CDR3 DNA: TGTGCCAGCAGCAAAGAGCCGGGGAACACTGAAGCTTTCTTT
CDR3 protein: CASSKEPGNTEAFF

J gene: TRBJ2-7
clone size: NA
V gene: TRBV4-1
D gene: NA
CDR3 DNA: TGCGCCAGCAGCCATAGCCCCGGATACGAGCAGTACTTC
CDR3 protein: CASSHSPGYEQYF

J gene: TRBJ1-5
clone size: NA
V gene: TRBV7-9
D gene: NA
CDR3 DNA: TGTGCCAGCAGCTTAGCCGGGGACTCCAATCAGCCCCAGCATTTT
CDR3 protein: CASSLAGDSNQPQHF

J gene: TRBJ1-2
clone size: NA
V gene: TRBV7-9
D gene: NA
CDR3 DNA: TGTGCCAGCAGCTTAGCGCAGAGCGGGTCAGATGGCTACACCTTC
CDR3 protein: CASSLAQSGSDGYTF

J gene: TRBJ2-7
clone size: NA
V gene: TRBV7-2
D gene: TRBD1
CDR3 DNA: TGTGCCAGCAGCCCCGTAGGGGGCCTCGGTGGCGAGCAGTACTTC
CDR3 protein: CASSPVGGLGGEQYF

J gene: TRBJ2-2
clone size: few
V gene: TRBV6-5
D gene: TRBD1
CDR3 DNA: TGTGCCAGCCGGGACAGGGGCACCGGGGAGCTGTTTTTT
CDR3 protein: CASRDRGTGELFF